The source of this TCR beta chain is a study of T cells and Merkel cell carcinoma outcomes. General study points: In Merkel cell carcinoma, repertoire and T-cell density reportedly predicted outcomes.

Regarding this clone: Its cognate antigen is unknown.

Measured with immunoSEQ multiplex PCR; TCRdb has only the in-frame clones, and not every one. Of about 15,000 clones listed, 80% to 90% are singletons. Sequenced input: tumor tissue from Merkel cell carcinoma. This sequence originates from a human donor with Merkel cell carcinoma.

The DNA of the CDR3 is TGTGCCAGCAGTTTGGCGTCCATTGGCTACACCTTC. It yields the protein CASSLASIGYTF. The chain couples TRBV28 to TRBJ1-2; D unresolved. CDR1 MDHEN and CDR2 SYDVKM come from the germline V gene. With 3 bases removed from V and 7 bases from J, the gap between germline ends came to 9 bases. The CDR3 has 12 residues.